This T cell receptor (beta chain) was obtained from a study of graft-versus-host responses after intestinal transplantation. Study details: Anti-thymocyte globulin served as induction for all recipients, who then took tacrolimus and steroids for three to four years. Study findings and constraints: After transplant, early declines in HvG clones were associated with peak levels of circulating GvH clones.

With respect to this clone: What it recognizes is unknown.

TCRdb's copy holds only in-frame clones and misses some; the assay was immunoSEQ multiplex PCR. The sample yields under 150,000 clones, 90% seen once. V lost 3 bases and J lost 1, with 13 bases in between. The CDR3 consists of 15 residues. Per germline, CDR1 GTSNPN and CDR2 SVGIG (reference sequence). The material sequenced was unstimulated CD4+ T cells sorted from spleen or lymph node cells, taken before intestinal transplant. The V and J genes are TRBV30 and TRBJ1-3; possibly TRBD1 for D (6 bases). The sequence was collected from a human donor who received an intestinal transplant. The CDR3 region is CAWRVPRGSGNTIYF. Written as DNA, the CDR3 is TGTGCCTGGAGAGTGCCGAGGGGGTCTGGAAACACCATATATTTT.